This passage covers 30 T cell receptor beta chains from one sample sequenced in a study of blood T cell repertoires in COVID-19. Clones were sequenced by immunoSEQ multiplex PCR, and TCRdb holds only the in-frame ones, with some missing. The table lists some 89,000 clones, 82% of them singletons. Sequencing was carried out using peripheral blood. These receptors were obtained from a woman over 75 with acute or convalescent COVID-19.

This clone was seen more than once but under ten times. This chain uses TRBV11-2 with TRBJ1-3; 9 nucleotides line up with TRBD1. Germline V lookup: CDR1 SGHAT, CDR2 FQNNGV. V was clipped by 5 bases and J by 7 bases; unmatched bases: 6. The CDR3 runs to 14 residues. The CDR3 DNA is TGTGCCAGCAGCCTCCGACAGGGGGGGAACACCATATATTTT. It is translated as CASSLRQGGNTIYF.

The chain uses TRBV27 and TRBJ2-7; possibly TRBD2 for D (7 bases). The CDR3 is 15 amino acids. V was trimmed by 5 bases and J by 3 bases, leaving 17 bases between them. Germline V gives CDR1 MNHEY, CDR2 SMNVEV (reference sequence). The CDR3 DNA follows: TGTGCCAGCAGTCCCGGGGAGGGGGGATTCTACGAGCAGTACTTC. It translates to CASSPGEGGFYEQYF.

This chain links TRBV6-2 or TRBV6-3 with TRBJ2-7, with 11 bases matching TRBD1. V was pared by 4 bases and J by 5 bases, with 13 bases of the junction left unmatched. Germline CDR1 and CDR2: MNHEY and SVGEGT. This CDR3 has 17 residues. CDR3 sequence: CASSFWLGGQGVDEQYF. CDR3 sequence (DNA): TGTGCCAGCAGTTTTTGGTTAGGGGGACAGGGGGTCGACGAGCAGTACTTC.

For the CDR3, the DNA is TGTGCCAGCAGCTTGACGGGGGGTCACAATGAGCAGTTCTTC. Encoded protein: CASSLTGGHNEQFF. V usage is TRBV11-3 and J usage is TRBJ2-1; 7 bases agree with TRBD2. Trimming removed 3 bases from V and 5 bases from J; junction bases left unmatched: 4. This CDR3 spans 14 amino acids. The germline CDR1 and CDR2 sequences are SGHNT and YENEEA. The full variable domain, its missing parts supplied by reference TRBV11-3 and TRBJ2-1, is EAGVVQSPRYKIIEKKQPVAFWCNPISGHNTLYWYLQNLGQGPELLIRYENEEAVDDSQLPKDRFSAERLKGVDSTLKIQPAELGDSAVYLCASSLTGGHNEQFFGPGTRLTVL.

The rearrangement joins TRBV5-4 to TRBJ1-6, with D unresolved. Germline V gene lookup returns CDR1 SGHNT and CDR2 YYREEE (reference sequence). Trimming stripped 4 bases from V and 16 bases from J, with 21 bases between. CDR3 size: 14 residues. The CDR3 loop is CASSLGWAGVELHF. The DNA for the CDR3 is TGTGCCAGCAGCCTGGGGTGGGCGGGAGTGGAACTCCACTTT.

The chain recombines TRBV6-6 with TRBJ1-2; D is unclear. Trimming took 0 bases from V and 6 from J, leaving 11 bases between them. CDR3 length equals 14 residues. CDR1 MNHNY and CDR2 SVGAGI come from the germline V gene (reference sequence). The CDR3 spells CASSYSGGKDGYTF. Here the CDR3 DNA reads TGTGCCAGCAGTTACTCAGGAGGGAAGGATGGCTACACCTTC.

This sequence joins TRBV21-1 and TRBJ2-1; no check of the table's D call, TRBD2, against the DNA was made. TRBV21-1 is recorded as a pseudogene. The CDR3 is 17 residues long. CDR3 region: CASSKKDGISSYNEQFF. CDR3 nucleotide sequence: TGTGCCAGCAGCAAAAAGGACGGGATTAGCTCCTACAATGAGCAGTTCTTC.

The chain links TRBV28 to TRBJ2-7; tentatively, D is TRBD2 (5 bases). Germline loops: CDR1 MDHEN, CDR2 SYDVKM. V lost 3 bases and J lost 7, with 13 bases in between. The CDR3 is 13 amino acids. CDR3 in amino acids: CASSFGSWREQYF. The CDR3 region has the DNA TGTGCCAGCAGTTTTGGGTCATGGAGGGAGCAGTACTTC.

The chain employs TRBV18 and TRBJ2-2, with a tentative D call TRBD1 (5 bases). V dropped 1 base and J dropped 7 bases, with 16 bases sitting between them. This CDR3 region has 16 residues. From germline, CDR1 is KGHSH and CDR2 LQKENI. Here the CDR3 reads CASSPLGQPGSGELFF. The CDR3 nucleotides read TGTGCCAGCTCACCACTGGGGCAGCCGGGTAGCGGGGAGCTGTTTTTT. Variable domain in full (rest from reference TRBV18 and TRBJ2-2): NAGVMQNPRHLVRRRGQEARLRCSPMKGHSHVYWYRQLPEEGLKFMVYLQKENIIDESGMPKERFSAEFPKEGPSILRIQQVVRGDSAAYFCASSPLGQPGSGELFFGEGSRLTVL.

V usage is TRBV28 and J usage is TRBJ2-4; 9 bases map to TRBD1. There are 14 residues in the CDR3. Germline V CDR1 and CDR2: MDHEN, SYDVKM. V lost 8 bases, J lost 1 base, and 3 bases stayed unmatched. In nucleotides, the CDR3 is TGTGCCAGCCGAGGACAGGGGGCCAAAAACATTCAGTACTTC. Encoded protein: CASRGQGAKNIQYF.

This sequence joins TRBV6-5 and TRBJ2-7, with 8 bases fitting TRBD2. Germline CDR1 is MNHEY and CDR2 is SVGAGI. With V trimmed by 4 bases and J by 8 bases, 16 bases remained unmatched. The CDR3 length is 16 residues. CDR3 sequence reads: CASSLTGTRGSDKQYF. DNA for the CDR3: TGTGCCAGCAGTTTAACCGGGACTAGAGGGAGCGACAAGCAGTACTTC.

The rearrangement joins TRBV4-1 to TRBJ1-4; no firm D call. The CDR3 runs to 11 residues. Germline loops: CDR1 MGHRA, CDR2 YSYEKL. Trimming cost V 2 bases and J 10 bases, with 5 bases left between them. The CDR3 DNA reads TGCGCCAGCAGCCAAAGAGGAAAACTGTTTTTT. Protein product: CASSQRGKLFF.

The CDR3 protein is CASSLGAGGTDTQYF. CDR3 bases: TGTGCCAGCAGCTTGGGAGCGGGGGGCACAGATACGCAGTATTTT. The chain uses TRBV7-2 and TRBJ2-3; 8 bases line up with TRBD2. The CDR3 has 15 amino acids. Germline trimming cut 3 bases from V and 1 base from J; bases unmatched to any gene: 3. Germline V gene data show CDR1 as SGHTA and CDR2 as FQGNSA.

This chain connects TRBV5-1 to TRBJ2-1; 9 bases fit TRBD2. The CDR3 has 18 residues. Germline V CDR1 and CDR2: SGHRS, YFSETQ. J gave up 3 bases and V 4 bases, and 14 bases lay outside the gene matches. The CDR3 region has the DNA TGCGCCAGCAGCCCGGGTGCGGCTAGCGGGGTGCACTACAATGAGCAGTTCTTC. It encodes CASSPGAASGVHYNEQFF.

This chain links TRBV3-1 (or the pseudogene TRBV3-2) with TRBJ1-2; 8 nucleotides match TRBD1. V lost 4 bases and J lost 3; bases outside the gene matches: 13. Germline V CDR1 and CDR2: LGHDT, YNNKEL (reference sequence). There are 17 residues in the CDR3. CDR3 protein: CASSPGQGGLRYYGYTF. DNA for the CDR3: TGTGCCAGCAGCCCCGGACAGGGAGGGCTGAGGTACTATGGCTACACCTTC.

The chain couples TRBV19 to TRBJ2-7; TRBD1 matches at 10 bases. This CDR3 has 12 amino acids. Germline V gene data show CDR1 as LNHDA and CDR2 as SQIVND (reference sequence). V shed 9 bases, J shed 4 bases, and the junction held 3 bases outside the gene matches. The CDR3 loop is CASGQGEYEQYF. CDR3 DNA: TGTGCCAGCGGACAGGGGGAATACGAGCAGTACTTC.

This CDR3 reads CASSSLGGETEAFF. CDR3 in DNA: TGCGCCAGCAGCTCCCTCGGGGGGGAGACTGAAGCTTTCTTT. V gene TRBV5-1 combines with J gene TRBJ1-1; D is perhaps TRBD1 (5 bases). This CDR3 has 14 amino acids. Germline loops: CDR1 SGHRS, CDR2 YFSETQ. Trimming left V 3 bases short and J 5 bases short, with 14 bases between.

This clone was seen only a few times. The rearrangement uses TRBV19 and TRBJ2-5; TRBD1 matches at 9 bases. The V segment lost 6 bases and the J segment 3 bases; nucleotides outside the gene matches: 2. This CDR3 is 13 amino acids long. Looked up from germline, CDR1 is LNHDA and CDR2 is SQIVND (reference sequence). The CDR3 DNA reads as TGTGCCAGTAGCAGGGACAGGGAAGAGACCCAGTACTTC. Encoded protein: CASSRDREETQYF.

The V call is TRBV19, the J call TRBJ2-6; TRBD1 is a possible D gene (5 bases). The germline CDR1 and CDR2 sequences are LNHDA and SQIVND (reference sequence). The CDR3 sequence is 15 residues long. With 5 bases removed from V and 1 base from J, the gap between germline ends came to 9 bases. The CDR3 coding sequence is TGTGCCAGTAGTTTGGGGCGATCTGGGGCCAACGTCCTGACTTTC. Amino acid sequence: CASSLGRSGANVLTF.

This chain joins TRBV2 and TRBJ1-2; D unresolved. Germline CDR1 SNHLY, CDR2 FYNNEI. The ends were cut back, 3 bases at V and 2 bases at J, with 7 bases in the middle. The CDR3 spans 13 residues. The CDR3 DNA is TGTGCCAGCAGTGATCAGATCAACTATGGCTACACCTTC. It codes for CASSDQINYGYTF.

The chain uses TRBV10-3 and TRBJ1-2, with 8 bases lining up with TRBD1. CDR1 is ENHRY and CDR2 is SYGVKD in the germline V gene. The V and J ends lost 7 bases and 7 bases, in that order; junction bases with no gene match: 11. The CDR3 is made up of 14 amino acids. The CDR3 protein is CAIKPGQGAGGYTF. The DNA for the CDR3 is TGTGCCATCAAGCCAGGACAGGGAGCTGGTGGCTACACCTTC.

The CDR3 loop reads CASSFLTGMNGYTF. The CDR3 bases are TGTGCCAGCAGCTTTCTCACAGGGATGAATGGCTACACCTTC. V gene TRBV5-5 combines with J gene TRBJ1-2; D perhaps matches TRBD1 (6 bases). V lost 2 bases to trimming and J lost 6 bases, with 14 bases between them. Per the germline V gene, CDR1 is SGHKS and CDR2 is YYEKEE (reference sequence). The length of the CDR3 is 14 residues.

The rearrangement joins TRBV6-5 to TRBJ1-6; 10 nucleotides line up with TRBD1. The V segment lost 5 bases and the J segment 7 bases; nucleotides outside the gene matches: 2. This CDR3 is 14 amino acids long. Per germline, CDR1 MNHEY and CDR2 SVGAGI. The CDR3 nucleotides are TGTGCCAGCAGTCGACAGGGGGCGAATTCACCCCTCCACTTT. This codes for CASSRQGANSPLHF.

The chain joins TRBV7-8 to TRBJ2-1, with 11 bases aligning to TRBD2. Per germline, CDR1 SGHVS and CDR2 FQNEAQ. The CDR3 totals 13 residues. The junction had 4 bases not matched to a gene; V was cut back by 6 bases and J by 9 bases. The CDR3: CASSPGLAGEQFF. The DNA for the CDR3 is TGTGCCAGCAGTCCCGGACTAGCGGGTGAGCAGTTCTTC.

The rearrangement uses TRBV13 and TRBJ1-2; weak D call: TRBD1 (6 bases). The CDR3 loop spans 14 amino acids. With 6 bases removed from V and 2 bases from J, the gap between germline ends came to 13 bases. Germline-derived CDR1 and CDR2 are PRHDT and FYEKMQ (reference sequence). The CDR3 nucleotides are TGTGCCAGCAGTAGTTCACAGGGAAACTATGGCTACACCTTC. Its protein product is CASSSSQGNYGYTF.

This clone appeared a single time. CDR3 coding DNA: TGTGCCAGCAGTGAACTAGCGGGAAGCACAGATACGCAGTATTTT. This translates into CASSELAGSTDTQYF. This rearrangement joins TRBV6-1 to TRBJ2-3; TRBD2 agrees at 9 bases. Per germline, CDR1 MNHNS and CDR2 SASEGT. This CDR3 comprises 15 residues. V was clipped by 2 bases and J by 0 bases; unmatched bases: 0.

V usage is TRBV6-1 and J usage is TRBJ1-1; no clear D gene. The V gene lost 1 base and the J gene lost 1 base, with 4 bases spanning the gap. This CDR3 comprises 13 residues. CDR1 is MNHNS, CDR2 SASEGT, per germline. This CDR3 is CASSEGKNTEAFF. The CDR3 bases are TGTGCCAGCAGTGAAGGTAAGAACACTGAAGCTTTCTTT.

This clone was observed a handful of times. This sequence joins TRBV2 and TRBJ2-5; 7 positions agree with TRBD1. Germline lookup yields CDR1 SNHLY and CDR2 FYNNEI. The CDR3 totals 13 residues. Losses at the gene ends were 6 bases for V and 4 bases for J; bases not matched to a gene: 5. DNA of the CDR3: TGTGCCAGCAGGGGGGACAGTTTAGAGACCCAGTACTTC. It encodes CASRGDSLETQYF. Full variable domain (rest looked up from reference TRBV2 and TRBJ2-5): EPEVTQTPSHQVTQMGQEVILRCVPISNHLYFYWYRQILGQKVEFLVSFYNNEISEKSEIFDDQFSVERPDGSNFTLKIRSTKLEDSAMYFCASRGDSLETQYFGPGTRLLVL.

The chain joins TRBV3-1 (or the pseudogene TRBV3-2) to TRBJ2-1, with 8 positions matching TRBD2. The CDR3 covers 18 residues. Looked up from germline, CDR1 is LGHDT and CDR2 is YNNKEL (reference sequence). V lost 6 bases to trimming and J lost 0 bases; unmatched junction nucleotides: 13. The chain's CDR3 is CASSHPETGGSSYNEQFF. The DNA for the CDR3 is TGTGCCAGCAGTCACCCCGAAACGGGGGGGAGCTCCTACAATGAGCAGTTCTTC.

This chain uses TRBV5-6 with TRBJ2-7; 9 bases are shared with TRBD1. Germline values: CDR1 SGHDT, CDR2 YYEEEE. The CDR3 contains 15 residues. The J segment lost 1 base and the V segment lost 5 bases, leaving 7 bases of the junction unmatched. The DNA of the CDR3 is TGTGCCAGCAGTGCGGACAGGGGAGCATCCTACGAGCAGTACTTC. The encoded protein is CASSADRGASYEQYF.